The next 31 T cell receptor beta chains were all read from a single sample in a study of beta chain features in type 1 diabetes. Expressed TCRB transcripts were sequenced because the isolated RNA had all been reverse transcribed beforehand. Repertoires were generated with immunoSEQ multiplex PCR, while TCRdb's copy carries only in-frame clones and drops some. The table lists roughly 260,000 clones, roughly 21% of them singletons. Whole-study results and caveats: There was a moderate but significant shortening of TCRB CDR3s in all four CD4+ subsets of Type 1 diabetes patients.

Antigens of these TCRs are unknown. What was sequenced was naive CD4+ T cells from blood. These receptors were obtained from a woman between 40 and 50 years old with type 1 diabetes.

This clone has only a few counts. This chain uses TRBV7-3 with TRBJ2-3; 7 nucleotides match TRBD2. The germline V gene has CDR1 SGHTA and CDR2 FQGTGA. The CDR3 totals 16 residues. J was trimmed by 2 bases and V by 4 bases; bases with no gene match: 9. The CDR3 coding sequence is TGTGCCAGCAGCTCCGGGACTACCGAGCACACAGATACGCAGTATTTT. Its protein product is CASSSGTTEHTDTQYF. The whole variable domain, filled in from reference TRBV7-3 and TRBJ2-3, reads GAGVSQTPSNKVTEKGKYVELRCDPISGHTALYWYRQSLGQGPEFLIYFQGTGAADDSGLPNDRFFAVRPEGSVSTLKIQRTERGDSAVYLCASSSGTTEHTDTQYFGPGTRLTVL.

V usage is TRBV30 and J usage is TRBJ2-1; tentative D call: TRBD1 (6 bases). This CDR3 spans 14 amino acids. V lost 3 bases and J lost 3, with 12 bases in between. CDR1 is GTSNPN and CDR2 is SVGIG in the germline V gene (reference sequence). Here the CDR3 DNA reads TGTGCCTGGAGGCCAGGGGCGGTCTACAATGAGCAGTTCTTC. Its protein is CAWRPGAVYNEQFF.

This clone has a handful of counts. The chain recombines TRBV7-9 with TRBJ2-5, with D possibly matching TRBD1 (7 bases). CDR3 length equals 14 residues. Germline CDR1 SEHNR, CDR2 FQNEAQ (reference sequence). Trimming removed 1 base from V and 7 bases from J, with 13 bases in between. CDR3: CASSLDARGATQYF. The CDR3 coding sequence is TGTGCCAGCAGCTTAGACGCCAGGGGGGCGACCCAGTACTTC.

There are a few counts of this clone. The chain links TRBV5-1 to TRBJ2-1; 8 bases fit TRBD1. The germline gives CDR1 SGHRS, CDR2 YFSETQ. V dropped 4 bases and J dropped 4; count of bases not matched to a gene: 4. CDR3 length: 14 amino acids. CDR3 region: CASSAGGFYNEQFF. Here the CDR3 DNA reads TGCGCCAGCAGCGCAGGGGGCTTTTACAATGAGCAGTTCTTC. Drawing the rest from reference TRBV5-1 and TRBJ2-1, the complete variable domain is KAGVTQTPRYLIKTRGQQVTLSCSPISGHRSVSWYQQTPGQGLQFLFEYFSETQRNKGNFPGRFSGRQFSNSRSEMNVSTLELGDSALYLCASSAGGFYNEQFFGPGTRLTVL.

The V call is TRBV7-2, the J call TRBJ2-3, with a weak D call TRBD1 (7 bases). Germline V gives CDR1 SGHTA, CDR2 FQGNSA. The CDR3 loop spans 16 amino acids. V was shortened by 4 bases and J by 2 bases, with 16 bases between the two germline ends. CDR3 bases: TGTGCCAGCAGCTCGTTTGGAGGGGGCAACACAGATACGCAGTATTTT. Protein product: CASSSFGGGNTDTQYF.

The chain joins TRBV10-3 to TRBJ2-5, with 9 bases identical to TRBD2. V lost 6 bases, J lost 2 bases, and 7 bases stayed unmatched. The CDR3 is 15 amino acids. The germline V gene encodes CDR1 ENHRY and CDR2 SYGVKD. The CDR3 DNA is TGTGCCATCAGGCGGGGGGGCGATGAACAAGAGACCCAGTACTTC. Its protein product is CAIRRGGDEQETQYF.

There are a few counts of this clone. The V call is TRBV15, the J call TRBJ2-7; 8 bases are a match to TRBD1. CDR1 and CDR2 from the germline V gene are LNHNV and YYDKDF (reference sequence). There are 13 residues in the CDR3. V dropped 4 bases and J dropped 4; count of bases not matched to a gene: 3. CDR3 loop: CATSTGGVYEQYF. The DNA of the CDR3 is TGTGCCACCAGCACAGGGGGCGTTTACGAGCAGTACTTC.

This clone has only a few counts. The J gene is TRBJ2-7, the V gene TRBV27; 8 nucleotides agree with TRBD1. After removal of 4 bases from V and 3 bases from J, the junction contained 2 bases not matched to a gene. CDR3 length: 13 residues. CDR1 and CDR2 (germline): MNHEY, SMNVEV (reference sequence). CDR3 sequence (DNA): TGTGCCAGCAGTTCCGGACAGGGCTACGAGCAGTACTTC. As protein: CASSSGQGYEQYF.

This clone was counted only a few times. The gene calls are TRBV28 and TRBJ2-2, with unresolved D. The V end lost 7 bases, the J end lost 0 bases, and 15 bases lay between the germline ends. This CDR3 is built from 16 residues. CDR1 and CDR2 (germline): MDHEN, SYDVKM. CDR3 DNA sequence: TGTGCCAGCACCAGACGAGGCCCCGCGAACACCGGGGAGCTGTTTTTT. This translates into CASTRRGPANTGELFF. The entire variable domain, with the rest obtained from reference TRBV28 and TRBJ2-2, is as follows: DVKVTQSSRYLVKRTGEKVFLECVQDMDHENMFWYRQDPGLGLRLIYFSYDVKMKEKGDIPEGYSVSREKKERFSLILESASTNQTSMYLCASTRRGPANTGELFFGEGSRLTVL.

This clone has just a few counts. The chain is built from TRBV18 and TRBJ2-7; tentative D call: TRBD1 (6 bases). The CDR3 totals 14 residues. V was trimmed by 3 bases and J by 3 bases, leaving 12 bases between them. The germline gives CDR1 KGHSH, CDR2 LQKENI. This CDR3 is CASSPTGTLYEQYF. As DNA, the CDR3 is TGTGCCAGCTCACCCACCGGGACACTCTACGAGCAGTACTTC.

DNA for the CDR3: TGTGCCAGCAGCGTGGAAGGGAGAAACGAGCAGTACTTC. Its translation is CASSVEGRNEQYF. V and J are TRBV7-2 and TRBJ2-7, with a weak D call TRBD2 (5 bases). The CDR3 has 13 amino acids. V lost 5 bases and J lost 5, with 13 bases in between. Germline V gene lookup returns CDR1 SGHTA and CDR2 FQGNSA.

This sequence joins TRBV19 and TRBJ2-1; TRBD1 agrees at 7 bases. V lost 1 base and J lost 2; bases outside the gene matches: 5. This CDR3 has 16 residues. Germline-derived CDR1 and CDR2 are LNHDA and SQIVND (reference sequence). The DNA of the CDR3 is TGTGCCAGTAGTATAGGACGGGACAGACCCTACAATGAGCAGTTCTTC. This gives the protein CASSIGRDRPYNEQFF.

This clone has just a few counts. The V gene is TRBV6-5, the J gene TRBJ2-7, with 7 nucleotides matching TRBD1. The J segment lost 5 bases and the V segment lost 2 bases, leaving 12 bases of the junction unmatched. Germline-derived CDR1 and CDR2 are MNHEY and SVGAGI. The CDR3 runs 16 residues. The CDR3 loop reads CASSYRRTGVGDEQYF. In DNA form, the CDR3 reads TGTGCCAGCAGTTACAGGAGGACAGGAGTTGGGGACGAGCAGTACTTC.

V usage is TRBV10-3 and J usage is TRBJ2-5; D may be TRBD1 (6 bases). V was shortened by 10 bases and J by 5 bases, with 17 bases between the two germline ends. This CDR3 is built from 13 residues. The germline V gene encodes CDR1 ENHRY and CDR2 SYGVKD. The CDR3 DNA reads TGTGCCACCTTACAGGGAATAGAGGAGACCCAGTACTTC. It is translated as CATLQGIEETQYF.

The CDR3 protein is CASSVTGLETQYF. In nucleotides, the CDR3 is TGTGCCAGCAGCGTCACAGGGTTAGAGACCCAGTACTTC. The rearrangement links TRBV9 to TRBJ2-5, with D tentatively TRBD1 (6 bases). Trimming removed 2 bases at V and 4 bases at J, with 9 bases between. CDR3 length equals 13 residues. Germline-derived CDR1 and CDR2 are SGDLS and YYNGEE. Variable domain in full (rest from reference TRBV9 and TRBJ2-5): DSGVTQTPKHLITATGQRVTLRCSPRSGDLSVYWYQQSLDQGLQFLIQYYNGEERAKGNILERFSAQQFPDLHSELNLSSLELGDSALYFCASSVTGLETQYFGPGTRLLVL.

The rearrangement uses TRBV29-1 and TRBJ2-7, with TRBD2 identical over 11 bases. Germline CDR1 and CDR2: SQVTM and ANQGSEA. The CDR3 spans 13 residues. J gave up 4 bases and V 7 bases, and 6 bases lay outside the gene matches. The CDR3 nucleotides are TGCAGCGCCTTGACTAGCGGGACTTACGAGCAGTACTTC. It is translated as CSALTSGTYEQYF.

This clone was counted only a few times. V and J are TRBV5-6 and TRBJ1-6, with D possibly TRBD1 on 5 matching bases. The CDR3 extends over 14 amino acids. Germline-derived CDR1 and CDR2 are SGHDT and YYEEEE. V dropped 2 bases and J dropped 7 bases, with 10 bases sitting between them. For the CDR3, the DNA is TGTGCCAGCAGCTTCCGACGGGGGAATTCACCCCTCCACTTT. This translates into CASSFRRGNSPLHF.

This clone was detected only a few times. The chain recombines TRBV5-1 with TRBJ2-6; the D is unclear. Per the germline V gene, CDR1 is SGHRS and CDR2 is YFSETQ. The V end lost 9 bases, the J end lost 0 bases, and 7 bases lay between the germline ends. This CDR3 has 13 amino acids. The CDR3, as DNA: TGCGCCACTCAGGACTCTGGGGCCAACGTCCTGACTTTC. This sequence encodes CATQDSGANVLTF.

The chain recombines TRBV11-2 with TRBJ2-6; perhaps TRBD1 as D (6 bases). V was shortened by 5 bases and J by 3 bases, with 11 bases between the two germline ends. Germline V gene sequence: CDR1 SGHAT, CDR2 FQNNGV. CDR3 length: 15 residues. In nucleotides, the CDR3 is TGTGCCAGCAGCATGGGGGCGCTTGGGGCCAACGTCCTGACTTTC. This gives the protein CASSMGALGANVLTF. The full variable domain, in which reference TRBV11-2 and TRBJ2-6 provide the parts outside the CDR3, is EAGVAQSPRYKIIEKRQSVAFWCNPISGHATLYWYQQILGQGPKLLIQFQNNGVVDDSQLPKDRFSAERLKGVDSTLKIQPAKLEDSAVYLCASSMGALGANVLTFGAGSRLTVL.

The rearrangement uses TRBV11-3 and TRBJ2-7; D not certain. Germline values: CDR1 SGHNT, CDR2 YENEEA. V shed 1 base and J shed 3 bases, with 7 bases lying between them. The CDR3 sequence is 13 residues long. The chain's CDR3 is CASSLGPSYEQYF. The DNA for the CDR3 is TGTGCCAGCAGCTTAGGCCCGAGCTACGAGCAGTACTTC.

The gene calls are TRBV5-4 and TRBJ1-2; 9 bases line up with TRBD1. The germline gives CDR1 SGHNT, CDR2 YYREEE (reference sequence). CDR3 length: 15 amino acids. The ends lost 0 bases at V and 7 bases at J; junction bases unmatched: 7. This CDR3 reads CASSLARDRVSGYTF. The CDR3 DNA sequence: TGTGCCAGCAGCTTGGCAAGGGACAGGGTGTCTGGCTACACCTTC.

This sequence joins TRBV30 and TRBJ1-5; no clear D. V was clipped by 2 bases and J by 1 base, with 6 bases between them. The CDR3 consists of 13 residues. Germline assignment: CDR1 GTSNPN and CDR2 SVGIG (reference sequence). The DNA for the CDR3 is TGTGCCTGGAGTCGTCGGAGCAATCAGCCCCAGCATTTT. Its protein is CAWSRRSNQPQHF.

The V gene is TRBV9, the J gene TRBJ1-5; 12 positions agree with TRBD1. CDR3 size: 17 residues. V lost 4 bases and J lost 7; bases outside the gene matches: 12. CDR1 is SGDLS and CDR2 is YYNGEE in the germline V gene. The CDR3 bases are TGTGCCAGCAGCCCTCCCCGGGGGACAGGGGGCGTCCAGCCCCAGCATTTT. Translated, it gives CASSPPRGTGGVQPQHF.

Only a few counts were recorded for this clone. The chain employs TRBV28 and TRBJ2-3, with TRBD1 matching 8 bases. The CDR3 runs 15 residues. V trimming: 2 bases; J trimming: 1 base; junction bases outside the gene matches: 2. The germline gives CDR1 MDHEN, CDR2 SYDVKM. The CDR3 sequence: CASSLETGGTDTQYF. CDR3 DNA: TGTGCCAGCAGTTTAGAGACAGGGGGCACAGATACGCAGTATTTT.

The CDR3 nucleotides are TGTGCCAGCAGTACCCACAGGGGAATTTGGGAGACCCAGTACTTC. Its protein product is CASSTHRGIWETQYF. The V and J genes are TRBV28 and TRBJ2-5; TRBD1 matches at 7 bases. V shed 5 bases, J shed 5 bases, and the junction held 11 bases outside the gene matches. This CDR3 contains 15 residues. Germline CDR1 reads MDHEN; CDR2 reads SYDVKM.

This clone was counted between two and nine times. The chain links TRBV7-2 to TRBJ2-5, with D tentatively TRBD1 (5 bases). The CDR3 is made up of 15 amino acids. V lost 7 bases and J 0 bases, leaving 15 bases between the germline ends. Germline CDR1 reads SGHTA; CDR2 reads FQGNSA. The CDR3 here is CASTVRGDYQETQYF. For the CDR3, the DNA is TGTGCCAGCACCGTTAGGGGCGACTACCAAGAGACCCAGTACTTC.

The chain recombines TRBV6-6 with TRBJ2-7; perhaps TRBD1 as D (5 bases). Germline V gene data show CDR1 as MNHNY and CDR2 as SVGAGI (reference sequence). The V and J ends lost 4 bases and 9 bases respectively, with 13 bases between them. CDR3 size: 12 residues. The CDR3 sequence: CASSSRSQGQYF. CDR3 coding DNA: TGTGCCAGCAGTTCCCGATCCCAGGGGCAGTACTTC.

This clone was picked up a small number of times. This chain uses TRBV29-1 with TRBJ1-2, with D unresolved. The ends were cut back, 1 base at V and 4 bases at J, with 10 bases in the middle. Germline-derived CDR1 and CDR2 are SQVTM and ANQGSEA. The CDR3 sequence is 13 residues long. CDR3 bases: TGCAGCGTTGAAGGCCCCAGAACCTATGGCTACACCTTC. Its protein product is CSVEGPRTYGYTF.

The chain has TRBV6-5 and TRBJ2-1; D is possibly TRBD2 (7 bases). Germline CDR1 MNHEY, CDR2 SVGAGI. Trimming cost V 6 bases and J 10 bases, with 16 bases left between them. The CDR3 is made up of 13 amino acids. The CDR3 sequence: CASSGGQTSEQFF. The CDR3 DNA reads as TGTGCCAGCAGCGGGGGGCAGACGTCGGAGCAGTTCTTC.

In its sample, this clone was seen a few times. The chain links TRBV5-4 to TRBJ2-3, with D possibly matching TRBD1 (5 bases). There are 12 residues in the CDR3. CDR1 SGHNT and CDR2 YYREEE come from the germline V gene (reference sequence). Between the trimmed V and J ends, which lost 2 bases and 5 bases, there was a span of 6 bases. The DNA of the CDR3 is TGTGCCAGCAGCTTCAGGGTAGATACGCAGTATTTT. This translates into CASSFRVDTQYF.

This clone was observed a few times. The genes are TRBV19 and TRBJ2-1; TRBD2 aligns across 13 bases. Germline V gene sequence: CDR1 LNHDA, CDR2 SQIVND (reference sequence). The CDR3 totals 17 residues. V lost 9 bases, J lost 0 bases, and 8 bases stayed unmatched. The DNA for the CDR3 is TGTGCCAGCAGGACTAGCGGGGGAGTCCGCTCCTACAATGAGCAGTTCTTC. Protein product: CASRTSGGVRSYNEQFF.